These T cell receptor beta chains were read from a single sample in a study of T cells in Graves' hyperthyroidism and ophthalmopathy. From the multiplex PCR reads, TCRdb called clonotypes with MiXCR, one entry per CDR3 protein. Of 800,000 or so distinct CDR3 sequences listed, 35% to 40% were seen once; the top ten hold 7.5% to 9.5%. Sequenced sample: blood. These receptors all come from a man in his late teens or twenties with Graves' hyperthyroidism. Each CDR3 is given without its conserved first and last residue. A D gene is named only where the DNA matches it firmly.

>TRBJ1-1|TRBV15|.
ATSRDRSWQAPNTEAF
>TRBJ1-1|TRBV9|TRBD1
ASSLAGGPEAF
>TRBJ1-5|TRBV9|.
ASSVGQGWGNQPQH
>TRBJ2-7|TRBV29-1|TRBD1
SVERDRGGEQY
>TRBJ2-5|TRBV7-9|TRBD2
ASSLGGQETRY
>TRBJ2-3|TRBV2|TRBD2
ASSESSGGSTDTQY
>TRBJ2-2|TRBV9|TRBD2
ASSVDRRSRESGELF
>TRBJ2-7|TRBV29-1|TRBD2
SVTSPGREQY
>TRBJ2-2|TRBV7-2|.
ASSLLQGGTGELF
>TRBJ2-5|TRBV7-3|.
ASTNGDLQETQY
>TRBJ2-7|TRBV6-6|.
ASSSPLGYEQY
>TRBJ2-7|TRBV29-1|.
SSLQESSYEQY
>TRBJ1-1|TRBV7-9|TRBD1
ASSLDQGARTEAF
>TRBJ1-3|TRBV7-9|.
ASSLAGISGNTIY
>TRBJ1-1|TRBV6-6|TRBD1
ASSYGQGGAF
>TRBJ2-7|TRBV19|TRBD1
ASTKAGTGGSSYEQY
>TRBJ2-2|TRBV19|.
ASSIETAGNTGELF
>TRBJ2-7|TRBV7-6|.
ASSLGRNPYEQY
>TRBJ1-5|TRBV10-3|.
AIRQGDSNQPQH
>TRBJ2-7|TRBV7-9|TRBD2
ASSSYGTSGSVQY
>TRBJ2-2|TRBV19|.
ATGGFRNTGELF
>TRBJ1-3|TRBV5-1|.
ASSSNRDSGNTIY
>TRBJ1-1|TRBV4-1|TRBD1
ASSQRPQGALNTEAF